This entry lists 8 T cell receptor beta chains sequenced from one sample in a study of early T cells in non-severe SARS-CoV-2 infection. One entry per CDR3 protein results from TCRdb running MiXCR on the 5' RACE reads. In the table there are 76,000 or so distinct CDR3 sequences, 10% to 12% of which are singletons. The sample consisted of whole blood. The receptor source for this set is an adult who was a healthcare worker with PCR-confirmed SARS-CoV-2 infection or an uninfected control (not recorded which).

Many counts were recorded for this clonotype. This chain links TRBV5-1 with TRBJ2-5, with D perhaps matching TRBD2 (5 bases). Germline CDR1 SGHRS, CDR2 YFSETQ. Trimming left V 0 bases short and J 7 bases short, with 13 bases between. The length of the CDR3 is 14 residues. The chain's CDR3 is CASSLETPRGTQYF. CDR3 DNA: TGCGCCAGCAGCTTGGAGACCCCCCGGGGGACCCAGTACTTC.

This clonotype was found a few times. The genes are TRBV3-1 and TRBJ1-4; D gene uncertain. Germline V lookup: CDR1 LGHDT, CDR2 YNNKEL (reference sequence). The CDR3 is 13 residues long. The V gene lost 8 bases and the J gene lost 13 bases, with 20 bases spanning the gap. Here the CDR3 reads CASYGGAVSGLFF. The CDR3 DNA is TGTGCCAGCTATGGTGGAGCGGTATCAGGACTGTTTTTT. Looking up the rest from reference TRBV3-1 and TRBJ1-4 gives the full variable domain: DTAVSQTPKYLVTQMGNDKSIKCEQNLGHDTMYWYKQDSKKFLKIMFSYNNKELIINETVPNRFSPKSPDKAHLNLHINSLELGDSAVYFCASYGGAVSGLFFGSGTQLSVL.

This clonotype was found many times. The CDR3, as DNA: TGCGCCAGCAGCCAAGATCTGCGGGGGAGCTCCTACGAGCAGTACTTC. Translation gives CASSQDLRGSSYEQYF. The chain employs TRBV4-3 and TRBJ2-7; TRBD2 aligns across 7 bases. This CDR3 is built from 16 residues. The germline gives CDR1 LGHNA, CDR2 YSLEER. Trimming took 0 bases from V and 0 from J; bases not matched to a gene: 5.

This clonotype was recorded many times. The rearrangement joins TRBV7-6 to TRBJ1-5; D is perhaps TRBD1 (6 bases). This CDR3 is built from 12 residues. V lost 4 bases, J lost 7 bases, and 8 bases lay in between. Germline values: CDR1 SGHVS, CDR2 FNYEAQ. The CDR3 here is CASSSTGQPQHF. CDR3 DNA: TGTGCCAGCAGCTCGACAGGACAGCCCCAGCATTTT.

This clonotype was seen more than once but under ten times. This chain links TRBV30 with TRBJ2-6; TRBD1 agrees at 7 bases. Germline CDR1 and CDR2: GTSNPN and SVGIG (reference sequence). The CDR3 has 18 amino acids. Trimming cost V 0 bases and J 0 bases; bases outside gene matches: 8. The CDR3 protein is CAWSVKDRLRSGANVLTF. As DNA, the CDR3 is TGTGCCTGGAGTGTAAAGGACAGGCTTCGCTCTGGGGCCAACGTCCTGACTTTC. The whole variable domain, filled in from reference TRBV30 and TRBJ2-6, reads SQTIHQWPATLVQPVGSPLSLECTVEGTSNPNLYWYRQAAGRGLQLLFYSVGIGQISSEVPQNLSASRPQDRQFILSSKKLLLSDSGFYLCAWSVKDRLRSGANVLTFGAGSRLTVL.

The genes are TRBV27 and TRBJ2-1; TRBD2 agrees at 14 bases. Germline CDR1 is MNHEY and CDR2 is SMNVEV (reference sequence). This CDR3 is built from 18 residues. Trimming removed 2 bases from V and 9 bases from J; junction bases left unmatched: 12. The chain's CDR3 is CASSLGGLAGARVGEQFF. As DNA, the CDR3 is TGTGCCAGCAGTTTAGGGGGACTAGCGGGGGCCCGGGTAGGTGAGCAGTTCTTC.

This clonotype was detected a few times. The chain combines TRBV3-1 with TRBJ1-5; possible D gene TRBD1, 5 bases. In germline, CDR1 is LGHDT, CDR2 YNNKEL (reference sequence). The CDR3 consists of 14 residues. V lost 3 bases, J lost 6 bases, and 12 bases lay in between. CDR3: CASSQGQGFQPQHF. The CDR3 bases are TGTGCCAGCAGCCAGGGGCAGGGTTTTCAGCCCCAGCATTTT.

This clonotype occurred many times. Relative to the germline gene, one junction end is altered; a read error may explain this. J is TRBJ1-1 and V is TRBV7-6, with D perhaps matching TRBD1 (5 bases). The germline CDR1 and CDR2 sequences are SGHVS and FNYEAQ. The CDR3 spans 13 residues. CDR3 sequence reads: CASRLGVGTEAFF. CDR3 nucleotide sequence: TGTGCCAGCAGGTTAGGGGTGGGCACTGAAGCTTTCTTT.